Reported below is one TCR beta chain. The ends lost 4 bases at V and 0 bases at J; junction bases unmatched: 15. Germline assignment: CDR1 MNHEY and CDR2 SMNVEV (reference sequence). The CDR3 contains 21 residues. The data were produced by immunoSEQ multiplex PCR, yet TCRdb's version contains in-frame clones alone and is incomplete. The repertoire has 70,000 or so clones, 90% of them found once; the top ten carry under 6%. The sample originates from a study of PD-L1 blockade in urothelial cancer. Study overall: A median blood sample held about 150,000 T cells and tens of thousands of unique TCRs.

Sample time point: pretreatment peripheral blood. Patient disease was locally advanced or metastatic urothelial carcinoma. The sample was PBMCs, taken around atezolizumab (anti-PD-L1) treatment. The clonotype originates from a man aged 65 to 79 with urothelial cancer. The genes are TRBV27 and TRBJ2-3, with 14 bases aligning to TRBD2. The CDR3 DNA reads TGTGCCAGCAGTTACTACGGACTAGCGGGAGGCCCCTCCCATAGCACAGATACGCAGTATTTT. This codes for CASSYYGLAGGPSHSTDTQYF.